Following are 29 T cell receptor beta chains from one sample sequenced in a study of T cell repertoires in cytomegalovirus infection. TCRdb fed the reads into MiXCR, producing one record per CDR3 protein. Among about 130,000 distinct CDR3 sequences, approximately 9.2% were seen once, and the ten largest hold around a tenth. Sequenced material: PBMCs. The source is a human donor in good health (CMV status not recorded). Some clones in this sample may be carry-over from other donors' samples.

Written as DNA, the CDR3 is TGTGCCAGCAGCCCTTGGACAGGGGGCAGGTACGAGCAGTACTTC. Protein product: CASSPWTGGRYEQYF. The V call is TRBV14, the J call TRBJ2-7, with TRBD1 matching over 11 bases. CDR3 size: 15 residues. With V trimmed by 4 bases and J by 4 bases, 6 bases remained unmatched. Germline V gives CDR1 SGHDN, CDR2 FVKESK.

This clonotype came up many times. The chain joins TRBV28 to TRBJ2-7; D gene ambiguous. This CDR3 is 13 amino acids long. Trimming pared 6 bases from V and 7 bases from J, leaving 16 bases between. Germline CDR1 and CDR2: MDHEN and SYDVKM. The CDR3, as DNA: TGTGCCAGCAGGGCCCTAGTCTCTCGGGAGCAGTACTTC. This sequence encodes CASRALVSREQYF. Drawing the rest from reference TRBV28 and TRBJ2-7, the complete variable domain is DVKVTQSSRYLVKRTGEKVFLECVQDMDHENMFWYRQDPGLGLRLIYFSYDVKMKEKGDIPEGYSVSREKKERFSLILESASTNQTSMYLCASRALVSREQYFGPGTRLTVT.

V and J are TRBV20-1 and TRBJ2-7; 7 positions match TRBD1. Per the germline V gene, CDR1 is DFQATT and CDR2 is SNEGSKA (reference sequence). V lost 3 bases to trimming and J lost 4 bases; unmatched junction nucleotides: 9. This CDR3 comprises 14 residues. The CDR3 sequence is CSARGTESPYEQYF. The CDR3 DNA reads TGCAGTGCTAGGGGGACAGAGAGCCCTTACGAGCAGTACTTC.

In this sample, this clonotype turned up many times. V is TRBV15 and J is TRBJ2-6; D might be TRBD1 (6 bases). The CDR3 is made up of 17 amino acids. Between the trimmed V and J ends, which lost 0 bases and 4 bases, there was a span of 13 bases. The germline gives CDR1 LNHNV, CDR2 YYDKDF (reference sequence). The CDR3 reads CATSREVVGAGANVLTF. The DNA for the CDR3 is TGTGCCACCAGCAGAGAGGTGGTGGGGGCAGGGGCCAACGTCCTGACTTTC.

This clonotype was seen at least ten times. V usage is TRBV7-3 and J usage is TRBJ2-3, with D hard to call. This CDR3 has 13 residues. Trimming stripped 0 bases from V and 4 bases from J, with 5 bases between. CDR1 and CDR2 from the germline V gene are SGHTA and FQGTGA. The CDR3 DNA reads as TGTGCCAGCAGCTTAACGATTTCAGATACGCAGTATTTT. As protein: CASSLTISDTQYF. The entire variable domain, with the rest obtained from reference TRBV7-3 and TRBJ2-3, is as follows: GAGVSQTPSNKVTEKGKYVELRCDPISGHTALYWYRQSLGQGPEFLIYFQGTGAADDSGLPNDRFFAVRPEGSVSTLKIQRTERGDSAVYLCASSLTISDTQYFGPGTRLTVL.

This clonotype has ten or more counts. The rearrangement links TRBV7-3 to TRBJ1-1; D uncertain. CDR1 and CDR2 from the germline V gene are SGHTA and FQGTGA. The CDR3 loop spans 13 amino acids. Trimming removed 3 bases from V and 1 base from J, with 6 bases in between. The CDR3 nucleotides are TGTGCCAGCAGCTTTGCCGAGAACACTGAAGCTTTCTTT. This translates into CASSFAENTEAFF. The full variable domain, completed using reference TRBV7-3 and TRBJ1-1, is GAGVSQTPSNKVTEKGKYVELRCDPISGHTALYWYRQSLGQGPEFLIYFQGTGAADDSGLPNDRFFAVRPEGSVSTLKIQRTERGDSAVYLCASSFAENTEAFFGQGTRLTVV.

This clonotype was counted a few times. This chain links TRBV29-1 with TRBJ1-1; D gene ambiguous. Germline V gene sequence: CDR1 SQVTM, CDR2 ANQGSEA. Trimming pared 5 bases from V and 1 base from J, leaving 8 bases between. The CDR3 length is 12 residues. CDR3 in DNA: TGCAGCGTTCAGACTTCGAACACTGAAGCTTTCTTT. This translates into CSVQTSNTEAFF.

This clonotype was detected many times. V is TRBV12-3 or TRBV12-4 and J is TRBJ2-3, with D uncertain. CDR3 length: 15 residues. V was trimmed by 6 bases and J by 1 base, leaving 14 bases between them. The chain's CDR3 is CASSRSEFRTDTQYF. The DNA for the CDR3 is TGTGCCAGCAGCCGTAGTGAGTTTCGCACAGATACGCAGTATTTT.

This clonotype has ten or more counts. In DNA form, the CDR3 reads TGTGCCAGCAGCTTCGGGGACAGCCAAGAGACCCAGTACTTC. As protein: CASSFGDSQETQYF. This chain uses TRBV11-3 with TRBJ2-5; 7 bases align to TRBD1. After removal of 3 bases from V and 1 base from J, the junction contained 2 bases not matched to a gene. Germline assignment: CDR1 SGHNT and CDR2 YENEEA. The CDR3 consists of 14 residues. Supplemented by reference TRBV11-3 and TRBJ2-5, the full variable domain reads EAGVVQSPRYKIIEKKQPVAFWCNPISGHNTLYWYLQNLGQGPELLIRYENEEAVDDSQLPKDRFSAERLKGVDSTLKIQPAELGDSAVYLCASSFGDSQETQYFGPGTRLLVL.

At least ten counts were recorded for this clonotype. The limits of the CDR3 on the DNA are not certain, so only TCRdb's listed CDR3 is given. The V call is TRBV2, the J call TRBJ1-4; no check of the table's D call, TRBD1, against the DNA was made. Germline V CDR1 and CDR2: SNHLY, FYNNEI. From its first to its last residue, the CDR3 has 15 amino acids. CDR3: CASSTSGQFNEKLFF.

This clonotype was detected a few times. The rearrangement uses TRBV28 and TRBJ1-5, with TRBD1 matching 7 bases. CDR1 and CDR2 from the germline V gene are MDHEN and SYDVKM. The trim removed 3 bases at V and 6 bases at J, leaving 5 bases unmatched. The CDR3 contains 14 residues. CDR3 sequence (DNA): TGTGCCAGCAGTTTCAGGGGGGTGGTTCAGCCCCAGCATTTT. Amino acid sequence: CASSFRGVVQPQHF.

This clonotype was counted many times. The V gene is TRBV7-2, the J gene TRBJ1-1, with D unresolved. Trimming removed 1 base from V and 5 bases from J, with 8 bases in between. The germline V gene encodes CDR1 SGHTA and CDR2 FQGNSA. The CDR3 runs 13 residues. The CDR3 reads CASSLVRRTEAFF. The CDR3 region has the DNA TGTGCCAGCAGCTTAGTCAGGAGGACTGAAGCTTTCTTT.

To note about this clonotype: As the CDR3 is not closed by the conserved phenylalanine or tryptophan, this likely results from a read error. No DNA is shown, since the ends of the CDR3 on it are uncertain; the CDR3 is the one TCRdb lists. The chain has TRBV7-2 and TRBJ1-1. Both ends counted, the CDR3 spans 11 residues. Germline loops: CDR1 SGHTA, CDR2 FQGNSA. CDR3 protein: CASSLRAESFL.

This clonotype was picked up a small number of times. V and J are TRBV2 and TRBJ2-6; D is uncertain. The CDR3 runs to 12 residues. Germline CDR1 SNHLY, CDR2 FYNNEI. The V end was cut by 6 bases, the J end by 7 bases, with 7 bases between. For the CDR3, the DNA is TGTGCCAGCAGGGTGACCGCCAACGTCCTGACTTTC. Protein: CASRVTANVLTF.

The chain carries TRBV19 and TRBJ1-1, with D possibly matching TRBD1 (5 bases). Germline V gives CDR1 LNHDA, CDR2 SQIVND (reference sequence). Trimming took 3 bases from V and 7 from J, leaving 12 bases between them. The length of the CDR3 is 13 residues. As DNA, the CDR3 is TGTGCCAGTAGTATGGCCCGGGGGGGTGAAGCTTTCTTT. Translation: CASSMARGGEAFF.

This clonotype was recorded a few times. The chain joins TRBV28 to TRBJ2-3; D may be TRBD1 or TRBD2 (7 bases each). Germline loops: CDR1 MDHEN, CDR2 SYDVKM. The CDR3 loop spans 15 amino acids. Deletions cut 6 bases from V and 0 bases from J, with 13 bases between. The CDR3 DNA reads TGTGCCAGCAGGGGAGGGACAGATAGCACAGATACGCAGTATTTT. Amino acid sequence: CASRGGTDSTDTQYF.

Notes on this clonotype: This may be a read error: a much more frequent sequence differs by one nucleotide. The CDR3 loop is CSARDQGSRSPLHF. CDR3 nucleotides: TGCAGTGCTAGAGATCAGGGCTCCCGCTCACCCCTCCACTTT. The chain carries TRBV20-1 and TRBJ1-6; possible D gene TRBD1, 5 bases. Germline CDR1 reads DFQATT; CDR2 reads SNEGSKA (reference sequence). V lost 0 bases and J 10 bases, leaving 13 bases between the germline ends. This CDR3 comprises 14 residues.

The table lists this clonotype with many counts. This rearrangement joins TRBV7-8 to TRBJ1-1; D might be TRBD1 (5 bases). Trimming left V 4 bases short and J 2 bases short, with 17 bases between. This CDR3 has 16 residues. Per the germline V gene, CDR1 is SGHVS and CDR2 is FQNEAQ. The CDR3 reads CASSSEGASRNTEAFF. The CDR3 region has the DNA TGTGCCAGCAGCTCAGAAGGGGCTAGTAGAAACACTGAAGCTTTCTTT.

There are many counts of this clonotype. The chain recombines TRBV2 with TRBJ2-1; no clear D gene. The CDR3 totals 13 residues. Germline V lookup: CDR1 SNHLY, CDR2 FYNNEI. Trimming cost V 8 bases and J 4 bases, with 12 bases left between them. The CDR3 nucleotides are TGTGCCAGCTCCTGGGCAGGTTACAATGAGCAGTTCTTC. Its protein is CASSWAGYNEQFF.

In this sample, this clonotype turned up a few times. J is TRBJ1-1 and V is TRBV20-1; TRBD1 might be the D (6 bases). V dropped 6 bases and J dropped 0 bases, with 20 bases sitting between them. CDR1 is DFQATT, CDR2 SNEGSKA, per germline (reference sequence). CDR3 size: 16 residues. The CDR3: CSALGGGSLMNTEAFF. CDR3 bases: TGCAGTGCCCTCGGAGGGGGGTCCCTCATGAACACTGAAGCTTTCTTT.

Ten or more counts support this clonotype. The gene calls are TRBV19 and TRBJ1-4; 7 nucleotides agree with TRBD1. The CDR3 runs 14 residues. Trimming cost V 6 bases and J 6 bases; bases outside gene matches: 7. Germline-derived CDR1 and CDR2 are LNHDA and SQIVND (reference sequence). The CDR3 DNA follows: TGTGCCAGTAGCTCCCGGGACAGACATGAAAAACTGTTTTTT. As protein: CASSSRDRHEKLFF.

This clonotype was counted ten times or more. The V gene is TRBV28, the J gene TRBJ1-2, with D uncertain. CDR1 MDHEN and CDR2 SYDVKM come from the germline V gene. The CDR3 sequence is 11 residues long. V was clipped by 8 bases and J by 2 bases, with 6 bases between them. The CDR3 spells CASVGNYGYTF. CDR3 DNA sequence: TGTGCCAGCGTGGGCAACTATGGCTACACCTTC.

This clonotype appeared many times. This chain joins TRBV7-6 and TRBJ2-3; 8 bases align to TRBD2. V lost 0 bases, J lost 3 bases, and 2 bases stayed unmatched. Germline CDR1 and CDR2: SGHVS and FNYEAQ. The CDR3 sequence is 15 residues long. The DNA of the CDR3 is TGTGCCAGCAGCTTAGCCGGGGGGGCAACAGATACGCAGTATTTT. Its translation is CASSLAGGATDTQYF.

This clonotype came up a few times. The CDR3 coding sequence is TGTGCCAGCAGTTATTCACAGGGTCGGAGCTCCTATAATTCACCCCTCCACTTT. Its protein product is CASSYSQGRSSYNSPLHF. V and J are TRBV6-5 and TRBJ1-6; D may be TRBD1 (6 bases). This CDR3 is built from 18 residues. The germline V and J ends were trimmed by 3 bases and 0 bases, with 15 bases remaining between them. Per germline, CDR1 MNHEY and CDR2 SVGAGI.

This clonotype occurred many times. The chain recombines TRBV7-2 with TRBJ1-6; D call uncertain. V was shortened by 0 bases and J by 0 bases, with 3 bases between the two germline ends. The CDR3 covers 15 residues. Germline loops: CDR1 SGHTA, CDR2 FQGNSA. CDR3 amino acids: CASSLASSYNSPLHF. The CDR3, as DNA: TGTGCCAGCAGCTTAGCGAGCTCCTATAATTCACCCCTCCACTTT.

This clonotype showed up many times. The chain carries TRBV7-6 and TRBJ2-2; D unclear. V was pared by 5 bases and J by 4 bases, with 14 bases between. The CDR3 has 15 amino acids. Germline CDR1 reads SGHVS; CDR2 reads FNYEAQ. CDR3 in DNA: TGTGCCAGCAGCCGGACCGAGATTCCCACCGGGGAGCTGTTTTTT. Translated, it gives CASSRTEIPTGELFF.

This clonotype occurred a few times. The CDR3 protein is CSAIQGGNQPQHF. The CDR3 DNA is TGCAGTGCTATACAGGGGGGCAATCAGCCCCAGCATTTT. The chain combines TRBV20-1 with TRBJ1-5, with 8 bases fitting TRBD1. The ends lost 4 bases at V and 2 bases at J; junction bases unmatched: 1. Germline loops: CDR1 DFQATT, CDR2 SNEGSKA (reference sequence). The CDR3 totals 13 residues.

This chain connects TRBV5-1 to TRBJ2-5; D unclear. Judging by the DNA end, TRBJ2-1 fits better; the J call may be wrong. Germline CDR1 reads SGHRS; CDR2 reads YFSETQ. The CDR3 is 14 residues long. CDR3 protein: CASSDILDVRTQFF. The CDR3 DNA sequence: TGCGCCAGCAGCGATATTCTAGACGTTCGAACCCAGTTCTTC.

This clonotype occurred a few times. The chain links TRBV7-8 to TRBJ2-7; 8 positions agree with TRBD2. This CDR3 comprises 15 residues. V gave up 1 base and J gave up 5 bases; unmatched junction bases: 7. Germline CDR1 is SGHVS and CDR2 is FQNEAQ. This CDR3 is CASSLVAAGAHEQYV. The CDR3 DNA reads as TGTGCCAGCAGCTTAGTGGCAGCGGGAGCCCACGAGCAGTACGTC.